The 17 T cell receptor beta chains below were found in one sample sequenced in a study of cytomegalovirus exposure and HLA in healthy donors. Primers included in the PCR were 60 Vbeta and 13 Jbeta primers. Produced via immunoSEQ multiplex PCR; TCRdb's table is partial and in-frame only. This table has approximately 140,000 clones, 70% to 80% appearing once. Sequences were obtained from PBMCs. These receptors were collected from a woman aged 45-65 years in good health and CMV-seronegative.

In its sample, this clone was seen a few times. The genes are TRBV20-1 and TRBJ1-2; D is unclear. The CDR3 loop spans 11 amino acids. Looked up from germline, CDR1 is DFQATT and CDR2 is SNEGSKA (reference sequence). Trimming shortened V by 3 bases and J by 10 bases, and 12 bases separated the two germline ends. The CDR3 DNA reads TGCAGTGCTAGGGGTGGGAGTAACTACACCTTC. This sequence encodes CSARGGSNYTF.

This chain connects TRBV29-1 to TRBJ1-2; D is perhaps TRBD1 (5 bases). V was clipped by 7 bases and J by 0 bases, with 9 bases between them. The CDR3 has 12 amino acids. The germline V gene encodes CDR1 SQVTM and CDR2 ANQGSEA. The CDR3 nucleotides are TGCAGCGGCGGGGGTTCTAACTATGGCTACACCTTC. It is translated as CSGGGSNYGYTF.

CDR3 nucleotides: TGTGCCTGGACCCCGCGACAGTCCTCCTACGAGCAGTACTTC. This translates into CAWTPRQSSYEQYF. The genes are TRBV30 and TRBJ2-7; D is possibly TRBD1 (5 bases). The CDR3 consists of 14 residues. The germline V gene has CDR1 GTSNPN and CDR2 SVGIG (reference sequence). With 4 bases removed from V and 0 bases from J, the gap between germline ends came to 13 bases.

As regards this clone: An end of the junction does not agree with germline; a read error may underlie this. Written as DNA, the CDR3 is TGTGCCAGCAGCGAAGGGACAGGGGGCCCAACTAATGAAGAACTGTTTTTT. This gives the protein CASSEGTGGPTNEELFF. This rearrangement joins TRBV6-1 to TRBJ1-4, with TRBD1 matching 12 bases. CDR1 is MNHNS, CDR2 SASEGT, per germline. CDR3 length: 17 amino acids.

This clone was found a few times. The rearrangement links TRBV6-5 to TRBJ2-1; tentatively, D is TRBD2 (7 bases). The CDR3 is 11 residues long. The germline V gene has CDR1 MNHEY and CDR2 SVGAGI. Trimming left V 6 bases short and J 15 bases short, with 15 bases between. The CDR3 bases are TGTGCCAGCAGCCCCGCGGGGGCCACGTTCTTC. This codes for CASSPAGATFF.

V gene TRBV5-6 combines with J gene TRBJ2-7; D might be TRBD1 (7 bases). The CDR3 runs 17 residues. In germline, CDR1 is SGHDT, CDR2 YYEEEE. V lost 1 base and J 0 bases, leaving 17 bases between the germline ends. DNA of the CDR3: TGTGCCAGCAGCTTGCTCGGAGGGACAGCGCACTCCTACGAGCAGTACTTC. This codes for CASSLLGGTAHSYEQYF.

V and J are TRBV15 and TRBJ2-1; D is perhaps TRBD1 (6 bases). Germline CDR1 LNHNV, CDR2 YYDKDF (reference sequence). The CDR3 spans 15 residues. V was clipped by 3 bases and J by 10 bases, with 19 bases between them. The CDR3: CATSSDHSNRGEQFF. For the CDR3, the DNA is TGTGCCACCAGCAGCGACCACTCAAATAGGGGGGAGCAGTTCTTC.

This clone was detected only a few times. The V gene is TRBV7-9, the J gene TRBJ2-5; D possibly corresponds to TRBD2 (6 bases). V dropped 4 bases and J dropped 5 bases, with 14 bases sitting between them. CDR3 length: 14 amino acids. CDR1 SEHNR and CDR2 FQNEAQ come from the germline V gene (reference sequence). The CDR3 spells CASSSDGTQETQYF. The DNA of the CDR3 is TGTGCCAGCAGCTCAGACGGGACTCAGGAGACCCAGTACTTC.

J is TRBJ2-3 and V is TRBV6-5; D is possibly TRBD1 (5 bases). Germline V gene sequence: CDR1 MNHEY, CDR2 SVGAGI. The V and J ends lost 5 bases and 1 base respectively, with 13 bases between them. This CDR3 spans 15 amino acids. The CDR3 DNA follows: TGTGCCAGCAGTCGCCCCGAACAGGGCACAGATACGCAGTATTTT. It yields the protein CASSRPEQGTDTQYF.

V and J are TRBV19 and TRBJ2-7; the match to TRBD1 covers 8 bases. V shed 7 bases, J shed 3 bases, and the junction held 11 bases outside the gene matches. From germline, CDR1 is LNHDA and CDR2 SQIVND (reference sequence). The CDR3 spans 15 residues. The CDR3 DNA follows: TGTGCCAGTAAGAAAATGGGGACAGGAGACTACGAGCAGTACTTC. This gives the protein CASKKMGTGDYEQYF.

CDR3 amino acids: CASISDRGLCQPQHF. CDR3 bases: TGCGCCAGCATCTCGGACAGGGGGCTTTGCCAGCCCCAGCATTTT. This sequence joins TRBV5-1 and TRBJ1-5, with 11 bases aligning to TRBD1. V lost 6 bases and J lost 7; bases outside the gene matches: 9. Per germline, CDR1 SGHRS and CDR2 YFSETQ. The length of the CDR3 is 15 residues.

DNA for the CDR3: TGTGCCAGCAGCTTAGCGGCGGGAAGTCACAATGAGCAGTTCTTC. Protein sequence: CASSLAAGSHNEQFF. The chain recombines TRBV7-8 with TRBJ2-1; TRBD2 might be the D (6 bases). This CDR3 contains 15 residues. V gave up 0 bases and J gave up 5 bases, with 11 bases separating them. Germline CDR1 and CDR2: SGHVS and FQNEAQ. Based on the CDR3 plus reference TRBV7-8 and TRBJ2-1, the full variable domain is GAGVSQSPRYKVAKRGQDVALRCDPISGHVSLFWYQQALGQGPEFLTYFQNEAQLDKSGLPSDRFFAERPEGSVSTLKIQRTQQEDSAVYLCASSLAAGSHNEQFFGPGTRLTVL.

The rearrangement links TRBV5-4 to TRBJ2-7; 7 bases line up with TRBD2. CDR1 is SGHNT, CDR2 YYREEE, per germline (reference sequence). The ends lost 2 bases at V and 0 bases at J; junction bases unmatched: 5. The CDR3 consists of 15 residues. The CDR3 loop is CASSFSKRGSYEQYF. The CDR3 DNA is TGTGCCAGCAGCTTCAGCAAGCGGGGCTCCTACGAGCAGTACTTC.

The J gene is TRBJ2-3, the V gene TRBV29-1; D may be TRBD1 (5 bases). In germline, CDR1 is SQVTM, CDR2 ANQGSEA. The CDR3 totals 11 residues. The CDR3 protein is CTCRVVDTQYF. The CDR3 DNA reads as TGCACATGCAGGGTTGTGGATACGCAGTATTTT.

The chain links TRBV2 to TRBJ1-2, with a weak D call TRBD1 (5 bases). Per germline, CDR1 SNHLY and CDR2 FYNNEI. Trimming took 6 bases from V and 4 from J, leaving 18 bases between them. The CDR3 has 15 amino acids. The CDR3 reads CASSSGGGIIYGYTF. The CDR3 nucleotides read TGTGCCAGCAGCTCTGGGGGGGGGATTATCTATGGCTACACCTTC.

The rearrangement links TRBV11-2 to TRBJ1-3; D call uncertain. The ends were cut back, 2 bases at V and 0 bases at J, with 8 bases in the middle. The CDR3 is 15 amino acids. Germline V gene lookup returns CDR1 SGHAT and CDR2 FQNNGV. CDR3 coding DNA: TGTGCCAGCAGCTTACGTTCCTCCTCTGGAAACACCATATATTTT. This gives the protein CASSLRSSSGNTIYF.

The chain uses TRBV15 and TRBJ2-7; TRBD2 might be the D (5 bases). V was trimmed by 8 bases and J by 7 bases, leaving 15 bases between them. Germline loops: CDR1 LNHNV, CDR2 YYDKDF (reference sequence). The CDR3 is 12 amino acids. For the CDR3, the DNA is TGTGCCACCGGCGGGCTGACGGCTGAGCAGTACTTC. This gives the protein CATGGLTAEQYF.